A selection of T cell receptor beta chains follows, all from one sample in a study of cytomegalovirus exposure and HLA in healthy donors. Libraries were prepared by immunoSEQ multiplex PCR; TCRdb keeps only in-frame clonotypes and omits some of them. The table includes 150,000 to 200,000 clones, approximately 85% detected once. The sequenced sample was PBMCs. The receptors stem from a man between 18 and 29 years old in good health and CMV-seropositive. Each CDR3 is given with its conserved first and last residue. Fields, in order: D gene, clone size, V gene, J gene, CDR3 DNA, CDR3 protein. A D gene is named only where the DNA matches it firmly. The size entry is marked missing in some rows and otherwise reads once, few, many or a size class.

d_call: NA; clone_size: NA; v_call: TRBV7-2; j_call: TRBJ2-7; cdr3_nt: TGTGCCAGCAGCTTGACAGGCCGCTCCTACGAGCAGTACTTC; cdr3_aa: CASSLTGRSYEQYF
d_call: NA; clone_size: NA; v_call: TRBV29-1; j_call: TRBJ2-7; cdr3_nt: TGCAGCGTCCGGTACAGCAGCTACGAGCAGTACTTC; cdr3_aa: CSVRYSSYEQYF
d_call: NA; clone_size: NA; v_call: TRBV7-9; j_call: TRBJ1-2; cdr3_nt: TGTTCCAGCAGCTTTAACAGGGATGGCTACACCTTC; cdr3_aa: CSSSFNRDGYTF
d_call: NA; clone_size: NA; v_call: TRBV19; j_call: TRBJ2-7; cdr3_nt: TGTGCCAGTAGTATAGATGAGGGCAGGGGAACCTACGAGCAGTACTTC; cdr3_aa: CASSIDEGRGTYEQYF
d_call: TRBD1; clone_size: NA; v_call: TRBV6-1; j_call: TRBJ1-3; cdr3_nt: TGTGCCAGCAGTGGGGGGACAGGGGGCGCCGAGTTTGGAAACACCATATATTTT; cdr3_aa: CASSGGTGGAEFGNTIYF
d_call: NA; clone_size: NA; v_call: TRBV13; j_call: TRBJ2-2; cdr3_nt: TGTGCCAGCAGCCGAGCCCTCACCTTAACTGGGCAGCTGTTTTTT; cdr3_aa: CASSRALTLTGQLFF
d_call: TRBD1; clone_size: NA; v_call: TRBV7-8; j_call: TRBJ2-7; cdr3_nt: TGTGCCAGCAGTGGACAGGGGGCCAACCTACGACCTACCTACGAGCAGTACTTC; cdr3_aa: CASSGQGANLRPTYEQYF
d_call: NA; clone_size: NA; v_call: TRBV5-8; j_call: TRBJ2-3; cdr3_nt: TGTGCCAGCAGCAACCGAGTGGGGGCCCCGGGCACAGATACGCAGTATTTT; cdr3_aa: CASSNRVGAPGTDTQYF
d_call: TRBD1; clone_size: NA; v_call: TRBV11-2; j_call: TRBJ1-1; cdr3_nt: TGTGCCAGCAGCTTCGCGGACAGGGCGAGGACTGAAGCTTTCTTT; cdr3_aa: CASSFADRARTEAFF
d_call: TRBD1; clone_size: NA; v_call: TRBV27; j_call: TRBJ2-7; cdr3_nt: TGTGCCAGCAGTCCAGCCGGGACAGGGTACCACGAGCAGTACTTC; cdr3_aa: CASSPAGTGYHEQYF
d_call: TRBD1; clone_size: NA; v_call: TRBV6-1; j_call: TRBJ2-7; cdr3_nt: TGTGCCGGCGGGACAGGGGCCTACGAGCAGTACTTC; cdr3_aa: CAGGTGAYEQYF
d_call: TRBD2; clone_size: once; v_call: TRBV19; j_call: TRBJ2-2; cdr3_nt: TGTGCCAGTAGTATCCCAACAAGCGGGGGGGCCGTGACCGGGGAGCTGTTTTTT; cdr3_aa: CASSIPTSGGAVTGELFF
d_call: TRBD1; clone_size: NA; v_call: TRBV2; j_call: TRBJ1-2; cdr3_nt: TGTGCCAGCAAGGACGGACAGGGAGGGTATGGCTACACCTTC; cdr3_aa: CASKDGQGGYGYTF
d_call: TRBD1; clone_size: once; v_call: TRBV5-1; j_call: TRBJ2-7; cdr3_nt: TGCGCCAGCAGCGGGGACAGGGCGGCCTACGAGCAGTACTTC; cdr3_aa: CASSGDRAAYEQYF
d_call: NA; clone_size: NA; v_call: TRBV9; j_call: TRBJ1-2; cdr3_nt: TGTGCCAGCAGCGTTGGGGGCTTGAGCTATGGCTACACCTTC; cdr3_aa: CASSVGGLSYGYTF
d_call: NA; clone_size: NA; v_call: TRBV28; j_call: TRBJ2-3; cdr3_nt: TGTGCCAGCATTAAGCTACCAGATACGCAGTATTTT; cdr3_aa: CASIKLPDTQYF
d_call: TRBD1; clone_size: NA; v_call: TRBV9; j_call: TRBJ2-2; cdr3_nt: TGTGCCAGCAGCGTACAGGGGGCAAACACCGGGGAGCTGTTTTTT; cdr3_aa: CASSVQGANTGELFF
d_call: NA; clone_size: NA; v_call: TRBV30; j_call: TRBJ1-2; cdr3_nt: TGTGCCTGGACCCCCAGGGGTCGCTGGTATGGCTACACCTTC; cdr3_aa: CAWTPRGRWYGYTF
d_call: NA; clone_size: few; v_call: TRBV9; j_call: TRBJ1-2; cdr3_nt: TGTGCCAGCAGCTCCAGGACAGCCCCCTATGGCTACACCTTC; cdr3_aa: CASSSRTAPYGYTF
d_call: NA; clone_size: NA; v_call: TRBV5-6; j_call: TRBJ2-7; cdr3_nt: TGTGCCAGCAGCTTGGGGCGGGGGCTCGAGCAGTACTTC; cdr3_aa: CASSLGRGLEQYF
d_call: NA; clone_size: NA; v_call: TRBV6-1; j_call: TRBJ1-5; cdr3_nt: TGTGCCAGCAGTGAAGCGCAGGGTGGGGAGGGATGGCAGCCCCAGCATTTT; cdr3_aa: CASSEAQGGEGWQPQHF
d_call: NA; clone_size: NA; v_call: TRBV5-6; j_call: TRBJ2-3; cdr3_nt: TGTGCCAGCAGCTTGGGCCGAACAGTCACAGATACGCAGTATTTT; cdr3_aa: CASSLGRTVTDTQYF